This entry concerns a single T cell receptor delta chain. The germline gives CDR1 TSWWSYY, CDR2 QGS. The CDR3 runs to 23 residues. Trimming removed 2 bases from V and 3 bases from J; junction bases left unmatched: 27. This record comes from a study of delta chains in infants with herpesvirus infections. Reverse transcription of PBMC RNA used primers specific for the gamma and delta chains. TCRdb called clones from the RT-PCR reads again using CATT. The table has more than 900 delta-chain clones, about 31% seen once. The chain has TRDV1 and TRDJ1; 10 bases agree with TRDD3. The sequence was obtained from a human donor who was a Ugandan infant, either HIV-exposed or HIV-unexposed (not recorded which). The sample in question was peripheral blood, obtained at time point 3 of longitudinal follow-up. The CDR3 loop is CALGEGTFPTDWGIGRRADKLIF. CDR3 bases: TGTGCTCTTGGGGAAGGGACCTTTCCTACCGACTGGGGGATCGGACGTAGGGCCGATAAACTCATCTTT.